This T cell receptor beta chain was recorded in a study of T cells in Graves' hyperthyroidism and ophthalmopathy. Using RNA transcripts as the source, TCR beta CDR3 regions were amplified. First-round RT-PCR with HTBI primers amplified the TCR CDR3 region. TCRdb redid the calling of the multiplex PCR reads with MiXCR, one entry per CDR3 protein. The sample yields hundreds of thousands of distinct CDR3 sequences, about a sixth seen once. This clonotype was counted many times. With duration under 3 months, ophthalmopathy was active: Clinical Activity Score at least 3, NOSPECS at least 4. Orbital computed tomography and thyroid ultrasound, together with serum TRAb and thyroxine and clinical symptoms, were used for diagnoses. Deletions cut 1 base from V and 1 base from J, with 8 bases between. The CDR3 has 15 residues. CDR1 is KGHDR and CDR2 is SFDVKD in the germline V gene.

The sample taken for sequencing was blood. This rearrangement joins TRBV24-1 to TRBJ2-3, with D hard to call. This receptor was taken from a woman aged 40 to 50 with Graves' ophthalmopathy. CDR3 in amino acids: CATSDFGHRTDTQYF. CDR3 DNA sequence: TGTGCCACCAGTGATTTTGGCCACCGCACAGATACGCAGTATTTT.